This T cell receptor (beta chain) was recorded in a study of cytomegalovirus exposure and HLA in healthy donors. Points from the study as a whole: The study flagged about 150 TCR beta chains as cytomegalovirus-associated. It was found in a later analysis that first-cohort TCR clusters tended to co-occur in the 95 to 150 validation repertoires. Most TCR sequences were seen very rarely across donors, but some public TCRs occurred in many.

With regard to this clone: Its antigen remains unidentified.

The donors were members of the validation cohort, which comprised 120 subjects and was separate from the first cohort of 666 subjects. TCRdb's copy holds only in-frame clones and misses some; the assay was immunoSEQ multiplex PCR. The data show approximately 160,000 clones, 85% seen once. The germline V gene encodes CDR1 SGHRS and CDR2 YFSETQ. V was trimmed by 4 bases and J by 1 base, leaving 8 bases between them. There are 13 residues in the CDR3. The sequence was collected from a man in his thirties or forties in good health and CMV-seropositive. The sequenced sample consisted of PBMCs. The chain carries TRBV5-1 and TRBJ1-2, with unresolved D. As DNA, the CDR3 is TGCGCCAGCAGCGAGGCAGATAACTATGGCTACACCTTC. The encoded protein is CASSEADNYGYTF.